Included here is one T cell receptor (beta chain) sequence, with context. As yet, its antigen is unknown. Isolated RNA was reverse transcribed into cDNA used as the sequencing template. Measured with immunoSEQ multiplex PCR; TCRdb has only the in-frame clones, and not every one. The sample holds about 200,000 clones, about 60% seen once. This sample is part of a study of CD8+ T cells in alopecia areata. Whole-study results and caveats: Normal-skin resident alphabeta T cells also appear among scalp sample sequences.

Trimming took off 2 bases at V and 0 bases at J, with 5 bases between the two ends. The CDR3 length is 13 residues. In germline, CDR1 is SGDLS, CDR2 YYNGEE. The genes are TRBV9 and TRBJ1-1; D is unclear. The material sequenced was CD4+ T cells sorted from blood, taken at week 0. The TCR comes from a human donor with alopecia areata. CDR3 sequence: CASSVIMNTEAFF. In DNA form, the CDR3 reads TGTGCCAGCAGCGTTATCATGAACACTGAAGCTTTCTTT.